This T cell receptor beta chain was identified in a study of CXCR3-negative and CXCR3-positive naive CD8 T cells (dated by TCRdb to between 2019 and 2020). A note on the overall study: In total, some 140 million TRB reads were obtained, which works out to roughly 1.5 +/- 0.3 million reads per library. Diversity and physicochemical repertoire analyses were performed on around 10 donors pooled from two independent experiments. For the TRBV-TRBJ cluster analysis, the naive subsets came from 5 donors, while the memory cells came from 3 donors. Points the paper makes about the study in general: Freshly isolated PBMCs were used for most assays because CXCR3 expression went down partially after cryopreservation. Comparably high repertoire diversity was found in both naive subsets, whereas much lower repertoire diversity was found in memory CD8+ T cells. Surface CD5, linked to self-reactivity in mice, was comparable between naive subsets; TCR interaction strength was therefore also inferred from TRB CDR3 physicochemical properties. Similar TRBV-TRBJ usage was shown by naive CXCR3-negative and CXCR3-positive cells from the same donor, whereas distinct patterns were shown by memory cells. Compared with CXCR3-negative naive cells, CXCR3-positive naive cells had TRB CDR3s with higher hydrophobicity (lower Kidera factor 4), lower energy, and higher strength and volume indices.

Instrument on record: NextSeq 550. The Human TCR Profiling Kit (MiLaboratory) was used to make UMI-labeled 5' RACE TRB cDNA libraries. The full amount of extracted RNA was used for cDNA synthesis, and the full amount of resulting cDNA was used for PCR amplification. Libraries were prepared in parallel using an identical number of PCR cycles. In the source study's methods: MIGEC and MiXCR extracted about 50,000 +/- 10,000 unique UMI-labeled TRB cDNA molecules per library, requiring at least two reads per UMI. Each library averaged roughly 40,000 +/- 10,000 functional in-frame TRB CDR3 nucleotide clonotypes without stop codons. After each sample was downsampled to 5000 UMI-labeled TRB molecules, VDJtools was used to calculate diversity metrics such as normalized Shannon-Wiener and Chao1. VDJtools computed clonotype-size-weighted physicochemical properties of the central five CDR3 residues: interaction energy, strength, volume and Kidera factor 4. TCRdb reprocessed the reads and lists each CDR3 protein sequence as a single entry, with no DNA. It is TCRdb's table, rather than the study itself, that gives the V and J calls and clone size. The sample table holds 85,000 to 130,000 distinct CDR3 sequences. The top ten hold more than 0.35% of the sample.

From the cysteine through the phenylalanine, the CDR3 covers 15 amino acids. The nucleotide record is missing. CDR1 and CDR2, per the germline V gene, are SGHTA and FQGTGA. About this clonotype itself: Its cognate antigen has yet to be identified.

For every CD8+ T cell subset, a few hundred thousand cells were flow-sorted straight into RLT lysis buffer, and each subset was sorted in triplicate. Naive CD8+ T cells were defined stringently as CD45RO-CCR7+CD27+CD95- to exclude memory contaminants. Peripheral blood mononuclear cells were isolated from buffy coats using standard density gradient centrifugation. A FACSAria III was used to flow-sort naive CXCR3-negative and CXCR3-positive CD8+ T cells. An RNeasy Mini Kit was used to extract total RNA from the sorted cells. The sample taken for sequencing was naive CXCR3+ CD8+ T cells from blood. This specimen's cell subset or site label, interpreted: CD45RO-CCR7+CD27+CD95- naive CD8+ T cells expressing CXCR3 (TNR3+). The clonotype comes from a human donor in good health. Some clones in this sample may be carry-over from other donors' samples. The sequence joins TRBV7-3 to TRBJ2-1; TCRdb gives TRBD1 as the D gene, but with no DNA this cannot be confirmed. The CDR3 protein is CASSSGQGSYNEQFF.